A selection of T cell receptor beta chains follows, all from one sample in a study of cytomegalovirus exposure and HLA in healthy donors. Data came from immunoSEQ multiplex PCR; TCRdb stores just in-frame clones and leaves some out. The sample yields 45,000 to 65,000 clones, around 67% seen once. The specimen sequenced was PBMCs. The receptor source for this set is a woman between 50 and 59 years old in good health and CMV-seropositive. Both conserved end residues are part of each CDR3. A D gene is named only where the DNA matches it firmly. Some rows mark clone size as missing; the rest say once, few, many or name a class of expanded clone.

TRBJ2-3,.,TRBV5-1,.,TGCGCCAGCAGCTTGGATCTACGGGGCACAGATACGCAGTATTTT,CASSLDLRGTDTQYF
TRBJ2-6,TRBD2,TRBV28,.,TGTGCCAGCAGCCCCGCGGGACTACAAGTCTCTGGGGCCAACGTCCTGACTTTC,CASSPAGLQVSGANVLTF
TRBJ1-2,.,TRBV2,.,TGTGCCAGCAGTGGTGAGGGATATGGCTACACCTTC,CASSGEGYGYTF
TRBJ1-6,.,TRBV18,few,TGTGCCAGCTCCCGGGATGTTTCACCCCTCCACTTT,CASSRDVSPLHF
TRBJ2-7,.,TRBV2,.,TGTGCCAGCAGTGAACAGGGTACGACCTACGAGCAGTACTTC,CASSEQGTTYEQYF
TRBJ1-1,.,TRBV15,.,TGTGCCACCCGACAGGACAACACTGAAGCTTTCTTT,CATRQDNTEAFF
TRBJ1-2,TRBD1,TRBV4-3,.,TGCGCCAGCAGCCACACGGGACAGGGCTACTATGGCTACACCTTC,CASSHTGQGYYGYTF
TRBJ1-4,TRBD1,TRBV15,.,TGTGCCACCAGCAGAGACCCGGGACAGGGAGGTGAAAAACTGTTTTTT,CATSRDPGQGGEKLFF
TRBJ1-1,.,TRBV7-9,few,TGTGCCAGCAGCCCGAGAAGGGGGACTGAAGCTTTCTTT,CASSPRRGTEAFF
TRBJ1-1,.,TRBV5-4,.,TGTGCCAGCAGCCTGGGACAAAAACTTATGAACACTGAAGCTTTCTTT,CASSLGQKLMNTEAFF
TRBJ2-2,.,TRBV2,.,TGTGCCAGCCTGGAAGTCAGGGGGGCGAACACCGGGGAGCTGTTTTTT,CASLEVRGANTGELFF
TRBJ1-4,TRBD1,TRBV4-1,few,TGCGCCAGCAGCCAAGAAGGGACAGGGGGCAGAGAAAAACTGTTTTTT,CASSQEGTGGREKLFF
TRBJ1-1,.,TRBV29-1,.,TGCAGCGTTGAAGATAACGGGGTCAACATGAACACTGAAGCTTTCTTT,CSVEDNGVNMNTEAFF
TRBJ2-7,.,TRBV2,.,TGCGCCAGCAGTGAACCGCAGGGGAGCTCCTACGAGCAGTACTTC,CASSEPQGSSYEQYF
TRBJ2-5,TRBD2,TRBV5-6,.,TGTGCCAGCAGCTTGACGCTAGCGGGAGGGCGACGAGAGACCCAGTACTTC,CASSLTLAGGRRETQYF
TRBJ2-5,TRBD2,TRBV5-1,.,TGCGCCAGCAGCCCTCCTAGCGGGAGTTACCAAGAGACCCAGTACTTC,CASSPPSGSYQETQYF
TRBJ1-5,.,TRBV5-6,.,TGTGCCAGCAGCTTGGGGACATTCGCCGGGCAGCCCCAGCATTTT,CASSLGTFAGQPQHF
TRBJ2-1,.,TRBV30,once,TGTGCCTGGAGGGGGACTGGATATCGTGCTGGCAATGAGCAGTTCTTC,CAWRGTGYRAGNEQFF
TRBJ2-2,TRBD1,TRBV6-1,.,TGTGCCAGCAGTGAGTCGACAGGGGTGGTCACCGGGGAGCTGTTTTTT,CASSESTGVVTGELFF
TRBJ2-3,.,TRBV4-2,.,TGTGCCAGCAGCCTAGACGCCACCGCGGGGGCATCAGATACGCAGTATTTT,CASSLDATAGASDTQYF
TRBJ2-2,TRBD1,TRBV4-3,.,TGCGCCAGCAGCCAAGATCGGGACAGCTCGAACACCGGGGAGCTGTTTTTT,CASSQDRDSSNTGELFF
TRBJ2-7,.,TRBV10-2,.,TGCGCCAGCAGTGAGTCCCTCTACGAGCAGTACTTC,CASSESLYEQYF
TRBJ2-5,.,TRBV30,.,TGTGCCTGGGTACAGGGATCTAAGGGGACCCAGTACTTC,CAWVQGSKGTQYF
TRBJ2-5,TRBD2,TRBV5-1,.,TGCGCCAGCAGCTTGGAACCGACGGGGGGGAAGACCCAGTACTTC,CASSLEPTGGKTQYF
TRBJ1-1,.,TRBV18,.,TGTGCCAGCTCACCAAACCAGGGGCCGCCGGTGGACACTGAAGCTTTCTTT,CASSPNQGPPVDTEAFF